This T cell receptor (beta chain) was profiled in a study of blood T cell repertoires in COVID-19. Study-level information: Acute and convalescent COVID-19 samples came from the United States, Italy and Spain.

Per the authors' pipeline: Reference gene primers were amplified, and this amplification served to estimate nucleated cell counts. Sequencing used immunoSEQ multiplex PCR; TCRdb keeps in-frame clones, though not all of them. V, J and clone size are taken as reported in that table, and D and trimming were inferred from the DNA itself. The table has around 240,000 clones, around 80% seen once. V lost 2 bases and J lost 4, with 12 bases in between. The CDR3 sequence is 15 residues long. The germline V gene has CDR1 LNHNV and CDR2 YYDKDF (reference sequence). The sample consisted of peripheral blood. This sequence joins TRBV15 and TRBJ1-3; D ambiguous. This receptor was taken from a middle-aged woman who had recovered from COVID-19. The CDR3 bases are TGTGCCACCAGCAGACCCCCCTCGGAGGGAAACACCATATATTTT. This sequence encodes CATSRPPSEGNTIYF.